Following are 17 T cell receptor beta chains from one sample sequenced in a study of blood T cell repertoires in COVID-19. This table comes from immunoSEQ multiplex PCR, and its TCRdb copy is limited to in-frame clones, with some not included. The sample holds a few hundred thousand clones, almost 90% seen once. The sequenced material came from PBMCs or T cells enriched from blood (not recorded which). The receptors here all came from a woman under 30 with acute COVID-19.

The V gene is TRBV27, the J gene TRBJ1-1, with TRBD1 identical over 9 bases. Germline assignment: CDR1 MNHEY and CDR2 SMNVEV (reference sequence). CDR3 size: 15 residues. The ends lost 7 bases at V and 8 bases at J; junction bases unmatched: 14. The CDR3, as DNA: TGTGCCAGCAATTCCCGGGACAGGGTGGGTTTGGAAGCTTTCTTT. It is translated as CASNSRDRVGLEAFF.

This sequence joins TRBV10-3 and TRBJ2-3; 9 nucleotides agree with TRBD1. J gave up 3 bases and V 6 bases, and 7 bases lay outside the gene matches. The CDR3 runs to 15 residues. Germline V gene lookup returns CDR1 ENHRY and CDR2 SYGVKD. This chain's CDR3 is CAIRGQGGRTDTQYF. As DNA, the CDR3 is TGTGCCATCAGGGGACAGGGCGGCCGGACAGATACGCAGTATTTT.

J is TRBJ2-1 and V is TRBV28; D is possibly TRBD2 (5 bases). The V end lost 6 bases, the J end lost 5 bases, and 20 bases lay between the germline ends. The CDR3 length is 16 residues. CDR1 and CDR2 from the germline V gene are MDHEN and SYDVKM. The CDR3 DNA is TGTGCCAGCAGGGCGGGTGATTTAAGTGTAAACAATGAGCAGTTCTTC. Protein: CASRAGDLSVNNEQFF. The complete variable domain, with remaining parts taken from reference TRBV28 and TRBJ2-1, reads DVKVTQSSRYLVKRTGEKVFLECVQDMDHENMFWYRQDPGLGLRLIYFSYDVKMKEKGDIPEGYSVSREKKERFSLILESASTNQTSMYLCASRAGDLSVNNEQFFGPGTRLTVL.

V and J are TRBV11-2 and TRBJ2-7, with 10 positions matching TRBD2. The CDR3 runs to 15 residues. In germline, CDR1 is SGHAT, CDR2 FQNNGV. Germline trimming cut 1 base from V and 2 bases from J; bases unmatched to any gene: 2. DNA of the CDR3: TGTGCCAGCAGCTTAGGACTAGCGGGTACCTACGAGCAGTACTTC. Protein: CASSLGLAGTYEQYF.

The genes are TRBV30 and TRBJ2-3; 9 bases match TRBD2. The V gene's germline CDR1 is GTSNPN and CDR2 SVGIG (reference sequence). J was trimmed by 2 bases and V by 5 bases; bases with no gene match: 2. The CDR3 is 13 amino acids. CDR3 DNA: TGTGCCTGGGCTAGCGGGACCACAGATACGCAGTATTTT. Its protein product is CAWASGTTDTQYF.

This chain links TRBV3-1 (or the pseudogene TRBV3-2) with TRBJ2-4; a weak D match, TRBD1 (5 bases). Germline V gene sequence: CDR1 LGHDT, CDR2 YNNKEL (reference sequence). This CDR3 has 17 amino acids. V was trimmed by 1 base and J by 3 bases, leaving 16 bases between them. CDR3 DNA: TGTGCCAGCAGCCAAGGGAAGGCCAGGGTGGGCAAAAACATTCAGTACTTC. Its translation is CASSQGKARVGKNIQYF.

The count of this clone is one. This chain uses TRBV5-8 with TRBJ2-7, with 9 positions matching TRBD1. This CDR3 has 14 amino acids. Germline CDR1 is SGHTS and CDR2 is YDEGEE. Losses at the gene ends were 0 bases for V and 2 bases for J; bases not matched to a gene: 0. CDR3 nucleotide sequence: TGTGCCAGCAGCTTGGGGACAGGGGCCTACGAGCAGTACTTC. It codes for CASSLGTGAYEQYF.

The chain carries TRBV6-1 and TRBJ1-2, with D perhaps TRBD1 (5 bases). The CDR3 is 13 residues long. Deletions cut 1 base from V and 2 bases from J, with 5 bases between. Germline CDR1 and CDR2: MNHNS and SASEGT. The CDR3 sequence: CASSEDRNYGYTF. The CDR3 coding sequence is TGTGCCAGCAGTGAAGACAGGAACTATGGCTACACCTTC.

The chain joins TRBV18 to TRBJ2-5; TRBD2 is a possible D gene (6 bases). Germline V gene lookup returns CDR1 KGHSH and CDR2 LQKENI. The CDR3 extends over 13 amino acids. With 5 bases removed from V and 5 bases from J, the gap between germline ends came to 12 bases. CDR3 nucleotide sequence: TGTGCCAGCTCAGGACGAGGAGGGGAGACCCAGTACTTC. Residues: CASSGRGGETQYF.

The chain employs TRBV19 and TRBJ2-1, with D unclear. Germline CDR1 and CDR2: LNHDA and SQIVND (reference sequence). V was shortened by 8 bases and J by 0 bases, with 11 bases between the two germline ends. The CDR3 is 14 residues long. The CDR3 loop reads CASRIRSSYNEQFF. The CDR3 DNA is TGTGCCAGTCGAATACGTAGCTCCTACAATGAGCAGTTCTTC.

V gene TRBV28 combines with J gene TRBJ1-5; no definite D call. V was pared by 7 bases and J by 10 bases, with 14 bases between. This CDR3 contains 12 residues. Germline CDR1 and CDR2: MDHEN and SYDVKM. This CDR3 is CASNQNQKPQHF. The CDR3 bases are TGTGCCAGCAACCAAAACCAGAAACCCCAGCATTTT.

The chain couples TRBV28 to TRBJ1-3; TRBD1 matches at 8 bases. V shed 5 bases, J shed 0 bases, and the junction held 6 bases outside the gene matches. Per germline, CDR1 MDHEN and CDR2 SYDVKM. The CDR3 is 16 residues long. CDR3 DNA: TGTGCCAGCAGTACTCCAGGGGGCAGCTCTGGAAACACCATATATTTT. Translating gives CASSTPGGSSGNTIYF.

V and J are TRBV6-8 and TRBJ2-3; 10 positions match TRBD2. J gave up 0 bases and V 9 bases, and 21 bases lay outside the gene matches. Germline V CDR1 and CDR2: MNHGY, SAAAGT. The CDR3 covers 20 residues. This chain's CDR3 is CARLLEQSGRVRTSTDTQYF. The CDR3 nucleotides read TGTGCCAGACTTCTGGAACAGAGCGGGAGGGTGCGTACTAGCACAGATACGCAGTATTTT.

The chain joins TRBV28 to TRBJ1-6, with D possibly TRBD1 on 6 matching bases. This CDR3 is built from 16 residues. Trimming stripped 5 bases from V and 11 bases from J, with 22 bases between. Germline V gene lookup returns CDR1 MDHEN and CDR2 SYDVKM. The CDR3 nucleotides are TGTGCCAGCAGTCCCCAATGGGGGGGGCCGGATACACCCCTCCACTTT. It yields the protein CASSPQWGGPDTPLHF.

This chain links TRBV30 with TRBJ2-7; maybe TRBD2 (5 bases). Germline V gives CDR1 GTSNPN, CDR2 SVGIG (reference sequence). The V end lost 3 bases, the J end lost 6 bases, and 18 bases lay between the germline ends. The length of the CDR3 is 14 residues. The CDR3 loop reads CAWSSILGAGEQYF. As DNA, the CDR3 is TGTGCCTGGAGCTCAATCCTGGGAGCAGGCGAGCAGTACTTC. Together with reference TRBV30 and TRBJ2-7, the CDR3 gives the full variable domain: SQTIHQWPATLVQPVGSPLSLECTVEGTSNPNLYWYRQAAGRGLQLLFYSVGIGQISSEVPQNLSASRPQDRQFILSSKKLLLSDSGFYLCAWSSILGAGEQYFGPGTRLTVT.

The rearrangement links TRBV24-1 to TRBJ2-7, with TRBD2 matching over 10 bases. V was pared by 0 bases and J by 0 bases, with 10 bases of the junction left unmatched. The germline V gene has CDR1 KGHDR and CDR2 SFDVKD. The CDR3 extends over 19 amino acids. For the CDR3, the DNA is TGTGCCACCAGTGATTTGCGACTAGCGGGCCAGAATACCTCCTACGAGCAGTACTTC. Protein sequence: CATSDLRLAGQNTSYEQYF.

This clone was observed at least ten times. V and J are TRBV5-1 and TRBJ2-7, with 7 bases lining up with TRBD2. Trimming removed 4 bases from V and 6 bases from J; junction bases left unmatched: 10. The CDR3 extends over 14 amino acids. Germline V lookup: CDR1 SGHRS, CDR2 YFSETQ. The CDR3 loop is CASSPSGGTGEQYF. CDR3 coding DNA: TGCGCCAGCAGCCCTAGCGGAGGAACGGGCGAGCAGTACTTC.